This record looks at one TCR beta chain sequence and its context. Its antigen is as yet unknown. The CDR3 extends over 17 amino acids. The V gene lost 4 bases and the J gene lost 3 bases, with 22 bases spanning the gap. The V gene's germline CDR1 is SGHKS and CDR2 YYEKEE (reference sequence). The use of a sample-barcoded 5' primer and a J-beta primer mix characterized a second PCR of about 7 to 12 cycles. Each of the cDNA molecules was tagged by a template-switch adaptor with 12 random nucleotides. TCRdb ran MiXCR on the 5' RACE reads and lists one entry per CDR3 protein. The top ten clones hold approximately 13% of a sample with 650,000 to 700,000 distinct CDR3 sequences, under 65% of them seen once. Isolation recovered at least 6.5 million PBMCs from every sample. Per individual sample, total RNA of at least 6 micrograms was extracted. This sample is drawn from a study of blood T cells in healthy people across ages. Regarding the study as a whole: Naive T cell percentage strongly correlated with TCR beta diversity.

This receptor was identified in a woman aged 80 or over in good health. J is TRBJ1-2 and V is TRBV5-5, with D possibly being TRBD1 (5 bases). The sequenced sample was blood. CDR3 sequence (DNA): TGTGCCAGCAGCACAATTCTCGGACAAGGACTATACTATGGCTACACCTTC. Protein: CASSTILGQGLYYGYTF.